Presented here are 25 T cell receptor beta chains from one specimen sequenced in a study of T cells in tuberculosis. Clones were read by immunoSEQ multiplex PCR, and TCRdb kept only the in-frame ones, dropping some. The table records about 33,000 clones, roughly 95% of them present only once. The sequenced sample consisted of PBMCs. These receptors originate from a donor between 10 and 35 years old with latent tuberculosis or without tuberculosis infection.

The V gene is TRBV21-1, the J gene TRBJ2-6; the D call TRBD1 from the table was never checked on the DNA. TRBV21-1 is a pseudogene locus. CDR3 size: 18 residues. The chain's CDR3 is CASSVRDRWESGANVLTF. As DNA, the CDR3 is TGTGCCAGCAGCGTTCGGGACAGGTGGGAATCTGGGGCCAACGTCCTGACTTTC.

The chain joins TRBV2 to TRBJ1-1; weak D call: TRBD1 (6 bases). V was trimmed by 3 bases and J by 4 bases, leaving 18 bases between them. Germline values: CDR1 SNHLY, CDR2 FYNNEI. The CDR3 contains 16 residues. The CDR3 is CASSDPTTGMGTEAFF. DNA of the CDR3: TGTGCCAGCAGTGATCCCACTACAGGGATGGGCACTGAAGCTTTCTTT.

The chain uses TRBV29-1 and TRBJ2-5, with 16 bases lining up with TRBD2. The V segment lost 3 bases and the J segment 5 bases; nucleotides outside the gene matches: 12. Germline V lookup: CDR1 SQVTM, CDR2 ANQGSEA. The CDR3 totals 18 residues. The CDR3 spells CSVDIGTSGGAGGETQYF. The CDR3 bases are TGCAGCGTTGATATAGGGACTAGCGGGGGGGCCGGCGGGGAGACCCAGTACTTC. The full variable domain, with the rest looked up from reference TRBV29-1 and TRBJ2-5, is SAVISQKPSRDICQRGTSLTIQCQVDSQVTMMFWYRQQPGQSLTLIATANQGSEATYESGFVIDKFPISRPNLTFSTLTVSNMSPEDSSIYLCSVDIGTSGGAGGETQYFGPGTRLLVL.

The chain recombines TRBV2 with TRBJ2-1, with D possibly TRBD2 on 7 matching bases. Per the germline V gene, CDR1 is SNHLY and CDR2 is FYNNEI. The length of the CDR3 is 14 residues. The ends were cut back, 8 bases at V and 16 bases at J, with 27 bases in the middle. The CDR3 sequence: CASAEDSLAVVFFF. The CDR3 bases are TGTGCCAGCGCAGAGGACAGCCTAGCGGTTGTCTTTTTCTTC.

This clone came up once. The chain joins TRBV6-1 to TRBJ2-1; 7 bases agree with TRBD2. CDR1 and CDR2 from the germline V gene are MNHNS and SASEGT. This CDR3 is 15 amino acids long. Trimming at V came to 2 bases and at J to 2 bases, leaving 3 bases not matched to a gene. The CDR3 sequence: CASSELSGTYNEQFF. Here the CDR3 DNA reads TGTGCCAGCAGTGAACTGAGCGGGACCTACAATGAGCAGTTCTTC.

This chain joins TRBV7-6 and TRBJ2-2; D is possibly TRBD1 (5 bases). The CDR3 extends over 15 amino acids. With 2 bases removed from V and 2 bases from J, the gap between germline ends came to 9 bases. Germline assignment: CDR1 SGHVS and CDR2 FNYEAQ. The CDR3 here is CASSLKGSNTGELFF. CDR3 DNA: TGTGCCAGCAGCTTAAAGGGGTCAAACACCGGGGAGCTGTTTTTT.

The rearrangement links TRBV5-4 to TRBJ1-5, with a weak D call TRBD1 (5 bases). The CDR3 runs to 12 residues. Germline values: CDR1 SGHNT, CDR2 YYREEE (reference sequence). V was pared by 3 bases and J by 7 bases, with 8 bases between. The CDR3, as DNA: TGTGCCAGCAGCTCTCAGGGACAGCCCCAGCATTTT. This sequence encodes CASSSQGQPQHF.

The J gene is TRBJ1-5, the V gene TRBV28; 9 positions match TRBD1. Losses at the gene ends were 7 bases for V and 7 bases for J; bases not matched to a gene: 11. Looked up from germline, CDR1 is MDHEN and CDR2 is SYDVKM. The CDR3 contains 15 residues. The CDR3 nucleotides read TGTGCCAGCACCCTCCCGGACAGGGGTAGGCAGCCCCAGCATTTT. This codes for CASTLPDRGRQPQHF.

This chain uses TRBV4-1 with TRBJ1-5; 8 positions match TRBD1. Germline-derived CDR1 and CDR2 are MGHRA and YSYEKL. V dropped 3 bases and J dropped 7; count of bases not matched to a gene: 8. This CDR3 comprises 15 residues. The DNA for the CDR3 is TGCGCCAGCAGCCAGGACACAGGGGGAGGACAGCCCCAGCATTTT. Translated: CASSQDTGGGQPQHF.

The V gene is TRBV10-3, the J gene TRBJ2-3; 11 nucleotides match TRBD2. From germline, CDR1 is ENHRY and CDR2 SYGVKD. V lost 7 bases, J lost 2 bases, and 2 bases stayed unmatched. The CDR3 is 14 amino acids. The CDR3, as DNA: TGTGCCATCAAGGGACTAGCGGACACAGATACGCAGTATTTT. Amino acids: CAIKGLADTDTQYF.

The chain recombines TRBV18 with TRBJ1-3; D is ambiguous. Deletions cut 0 bases from V and 0 bases from J, with 6 bases between. Germline CDR1 is KGHSH and CDR2 is LQKENI. The CDR3 covers 15 residues. DNA for the CDR3: TGTGCCAGCTCACCACCACTACACTCTGGAAACACCATATATTTT. Translation: CASSPPLHSGNTIYF.

The V and J genes are TRBV18 and TRBJ2-5, with D possibly TRBD1 on 6 matching bases. CDR1 KGHSH and CDR2 LQKENI come from the germline V gene. The CDR3 is made up of 13 amino acids. Trimming removed 3 bases at V and 4 bases at J, with 9 bases between. In DNA form, the CDR3 reads TGTGCCAGCTCACCGGGACACGGAGAGACCCAGTACTTC. It is translated as CASSPGHGETQYF.

The chain combines TRBV5-1 with TRBJ1-2; D may be TRBD1 (6 bases). The CDR3 extends over 15 amino acids. The germline V gene encodes CDR1 SGHRS and CDR2 YFSETQ. The V and J ends lost 8 bases and 4 bases respectively, with 21 bases between them. The CDR3 region is CASKPATGQSYGYTF. The CDR3 DNA is TGCGCCAGTAAGCCCGCTACAGGGCAATCCTATGGCTACACCTTC.

The V call is TRBV19, the J call TRBJ2-1, with 10 bases lining up with TRBD1. The V gene's germline CDR1 is LNHDA and CDR2 SQIVND (reference sequence). Losses at the gene ends were 4 bases for V and 8 bases for J; bases not matched to a gene: 11. CDR3 length: 16 amino acids. The CDR3 spells CASSTPRDRGRDEQFF. In DNA, the CDR3 is TGTGCCAGTAGTACCCCCCGGGACAGGGGCCGGGATGAGCAGTTCTTC.

The chain recombines TRBV5-6 with TRBJ2-1; 11 positions match TRBD2. Trimming took 4 bases from V and 6 from J; bases not matched to a gene: 12. Germline CDR1 SGHDT, CDR2 YYEEEE. The length of the CDR3 is 17 residues. The chain's CDR3 is CASSRSGTSGGVNEQFF. CDR3 DNA sequence: TGTGCCAGCAGCCGTTCCGGGACTAGCGGAGGGGTCAATGAGCAGTTCTTC.

The chain joins TRBV29-1 to TRBJ2-7; possible D gene TRBD1, 5 bases. Trimming shortened V by 1 base and J by 2 bases, and 9 bases separated the two germline ends. Germline V gene data show CDR1 as SQVTM and CDR2 as ANQGSEA. This CDR3 contains 13 residues. CDR3 region: CSVEVAGPYEQYF. CDR3 nucleotide sequence: TGCAGCGTTGAAGTTGCAGGGCCCTACGAGCAGTACTTC.

The V gene is TRBV19, the J gene TRBJ2-7; 7 positions agree with TRBD1. CDR3 length: 15 amino acids. Germline CDR1 and CDR2: LNHDA and SQIVND (reference sequence). Trimming took 5 bases from V and 5 from J; bases not matched to a gene: 12. The CDR3 spells CASSFFSTGAHEQYF. The CDR3 coding sequence is TGTGCCAGTAGTTTTTTTTCTACAGGGGCCCACGAGCAGTACTTC.

This chain connects TRBV5-6 to TRBJ1-4; no firm D call. The CDR3 is made up of 14 amino acids. V was pared by 2 bases and J by 0 bases, with 5 bases between. Germline V CDR1 and CDR2: SGHDT, YYEEEE. The CDR3 reads CASSFGPTNEKLFF. DNA of the CDR3: TGTGCCAGCAGCTTTGGGCCAACTAATGAAAAACTGTTTTTT.

This clone was counted a few times. The genes are TRBV29-1 and TRBJ1-1; no firm D call. The V end lost 0 bases, the J end lost 6 bases, and 5 bases lay between the germline ends. CDR3 length: 11 amino acids. Germline V CDR1 and CDR2: SQVTM, ANQGSEA. CDR3 protein: CSVEDSAEAFF. In DNA, the CDR3 is TGCAGCGTTGAAGATTCAGCTGAAGCTTTCTTT.

The chain links TRBV4-1 to TRBJ1-2; TRBD1 aligns across 7 bases. This CDR3 region has 15 residues. Germline assignment: CDR1 MGHRA and CDR2 YSYEKL. V lost 3 bases and J lost 3; bases outside the gene matches: 7. The CDR3 DNA reads as TGCGCCAGCAGCCACTTAGGCAGGGGGGACTATGGCTACACCTTC. This gives the protein CASSHLGRGDYGYTF.

This clone is a singleton in its sample. The CDR3 region is CASNSLAGVQPQHF. The CDR3 DNA is TGTGCCAGCAATAGCTTGGCAGGGGTTCAGCCCCAGCATTTT. The chain links TRBV6-1 to TRBJ1-5; a weak D match, TRBD1 (6 bases). The CDR3 is 14 residues long. V lost 7 bases and J 6 bases, leaving 16 bases between the germline ends. Germline CDR1 reads MNHNS; CDR2 reads SASEGT.

The chain is built from TRBV27 and TRBJ1-1, with D maybe TRBD1 (5 bases). Germline V CDR1 and CDR2: MNHEY, SMNVEV (reference sequence). This CDR3 has 13 amino acids. V shed 6 bases and J shed 4 bases, with 12 bases lying between them. DNA of the CDR3: TGTGCCAGCAGGGCAGGGAGGGGCACTGAAGCTTTCTTT. It specifies CASRAGRGTEAFF.

V usage is TRBV9 and J usage is TRBJ2-3; TRBD2 matches 12 bases. The germline CDR1 and CDR2 sequences are SGDLS and YYNGEE. J gave up 3 bases and V 3 bases, and 5 bases lay outside the gene matches. This CDR3 spans 16 amino acids. CDR3 amino acids: CASSDPSGRATDTQYF. The CDR3 region has the DNA TGTGCCAGCAGCGACCCTAGCGGGAGGGCGACAGATACGCAGTATTTT.

The rearrangement links TRBV6-6 to TRBJ1-5; TRBD1 is a possible D gene (6 bases). CDR1 MNHNY and CDR2 SVGAGI come from the germline V gene (reference sequence). Trimming shortened V by 0 bases and J by 1 base, and 10 bases separated the two germline ends. This CDR3 is built from 16 residues. CDR3 protein: CASSYSVGGSNQPQHF. The CDR3 DNA follows: TGTGCCAGCAGTTACTCCGTAGGGGGAAGCAATCAGCCCCAGCATTTT.

V and J are TRBV7-9 and TRBJ2-5; 8 positions match TRBD1. In germline, CDR1 is SEHNR, CDR2 FQNEAQ (reference sequence). V lost 5 bases, J lost 2 bases, and 7 bases stayed unmatched. The CDR3 is 15 amino acids. This CDR3 reads CASSPTGERQETQYF. CDR3 nucleotide sequence: TGTGCCAGCAGCCCGACAGGGGAGAGGCAAGAGACCCAGTACTTC.